These 7 T cell receptor beta chains came from one sample sequenced in a study of blood T cell repertoires in COVID-19 (dated by TCRdb to the early 2020s). Library generation was performed with the immunoSEQ multiplex PCR assay. This immuneACCESS table, as held by TCRdb, lists in-frame sequences with V and J called but not all clones. Of the missing ones, under half trace to an unresolved V gene in checked studies; the others have no known cause. For this sample the table gives approximately 54,000 clones, of which roughly 76% were detected only once. The ten top clones hold 5.3% of the sample. The sample was peripheral blood. The receptors come from a woman aged 60-75 years with acute or convalescent COVID-19.

V gene TRBV3-1 (or the pseudogene TRBV3-2) combines with J gene TRBJ2-4; 8 bases map to TRBD2. Germline values: CDR1 LGHDT, CDR2 YNNKEL (reference sequence). The CDR3 is 18 residues long. V gave up 0 bases and J gave up 4 bases; unmatched junction bases: 11. The CDR3 nucleotides read TGTGCCAGCAGCCAAGATCAGGGGCTAGCGGGTGCGAAAAACATTCAGTACTTC. It translates to CASSQDQGLAGAKNIQYF.

The CDR3 here is CASRDTNVYEQYF. The CDR3 region has the DNA TGTGCCAGCCGGGACACTAACGTCTACGAGCAGTACTTC. V gene TRBV19 combines with J gene TRBJ2-7, with a possible D match to TRBD1 (6 bases). CDR3 length equals 13 residues. Trimming took off 9 bases at V and 3 bases at J, with 15 bases between the two ends. Germline V gene data show CDR1 as LNHDA and CDR2 as SQIVND (reference sequence).

The J gene is TRBJ2-2, the V gene TRBV19; D is ambiguous. CDR1 and CDR2 (germline): LNHDA, SQIVND (reference sequence). The length of the CDR3 is 15 residues. Trimming cost V 5 bases and J 5 bases, with 15 bases left between them. CDR3 nucleotide sequence: TGTGCCAGTAGTCCATCAGAGTTAGCTACCGGGGAGCTGTTTTTT. This sequence encodes CASSPSELATGELFF. Full variable domain (missing parts from reference TRBV19 and TRBJ2-2): DGGITQSPKYLFRKEGQNVTLSCEQNLNHDAMYWYRQDPGQGLRLIYYSQIVNDFQKGDIAEGYSVSREKKESFPLTVTSAQKNPTAFYLCASSPSELATGELFFGEGSRLTVL.

The chain recombines TRBV2 with TRBJ2-2, with TRBD1 matching over 7 bases. CDR3 length: 15 residues. The V gene end was trimmed by 6 bases and the J gene end by 4 bases; junction bases not matched to a gene: 8. The germline V gene encodes CDR1 SNHLY and CDR2 FYNNEI. CDR3 nucleotide sequence: TGTGCCAGCAGCGGAAACGGACAGGTCACCGGGGAGCTGTTTTTT. This gives the protein CASSGNGQVTGELFF.

The chain combines TRBV30 with TRBJ2-7; TRBD2 is a possible D gene (6 bases). V lost 0 bases to trimming and J lost 4 bases, with 16 bases between them. CDR1 and CDR2 from the germline V gene are GTSNPN and SVGIG (reference sequence). The CDR3 length is 15 residues. CDR3: CAWSVPGGIGYEQYF. DNA for the CDR3: TGTGCCTGGAGTGTACCTGGGGGGATTGGGTACGAGCAGTACTTC.

This sequence joins TRBV30 and TRBJ1-1, with D perhaps matching TRBD1 (5 bases). Germline V gene data show CDR1 as GTSNPN and CDR2 as SVGIG (reference sequence). V was clipped by 3 bases and J by 3 bases, with 20 bases between them. CDR3 size: 16 residues. CDR3 sequence (DNA): TGTGCCTGGAGCTCGGGACTATCGGGGTGGGACACTGAAGCTTTCTTT. As protein: CAWSSGLSGWDTEAFF.

With respect to this clone: Other DNA sequences in the same sample also yield this CDR3. The chain employs TRBV6-6 and TRBJ2-5; D might be TRBD2 (6 bases). This CDR3 has 14 residues. From germline, CDR1 is MNHNY and CDR2 SVGAGI (reference sequence). Trimming shortened V by 0 bases and J by 5 bases, and 10 bases separated the two germline ends. In DNA form, the CDR3 reads TGTGCCAGCAGTTACTCTAATCGGGAGGAGACCCAGTACTTC. Its protein is CASSYSNREETQYF.